This entry lists 6 T cell receptor beta chains sequenced from one sample in a study of T cells in Graves' hyperthyroidism and ophthalmopathy. TCR beta CDR3 region amplification was performed from RNA transcripts. When the TCR CDR3 underwent first-round RT-PCR, the HTBI primer set was used. MiXCR, applied by TCRdb to the multiplex PCR reads, yields one record per CDR3 protein. Here the sample spans approximately 400,000 distinct CDR3 sequences, approximately 20% being singletons. Sequencing was done on a sample of blood. These receptors all stem from a woman under 30 with Graves' hyperthyroidism.

This clonotype was recorded at least ten times. The J gene is TRBJ1-1, the V gene TRBV6-2 or TRBV6-3; D might be TRBD1 (6 bases). Trimming shortened V by 0 bases and J by 1 base, and 6 bases separated the two germline ends. In germline, CDR1 is MNHEY, CDR2 SVGEGT. The CDR3 length is 14 residues. In DNA form, the CDR3 reads TGTGCCAGCAGTTACTCGGACAGGAACACTGAAGCTTTCTTT. Its protein is CASSYSDRNTEAFF.

The table lists this clonotype with a few counts. The chain carries TRBV18 and TRBJ2-7; TRBD2 matches 9 bases. With 3 bases clipped from V and 5 bases from J, the junction kept 5 bases outside the gene matches. CDR3 size: 14 residues. Germline V gene data show CDR1 as KGHSH and CDR2 as LQKENI. The CDR3 bases are TGTGCCAGCTCACCCCTTAGCGGGGGCGACGAGCAGTACTTC. Encoded protein: CASSPLSGGDEQYF.

This chain uses TRBV3-1 with TRBJ1-2, with 8 bases lining up with TRBD1. Germline V lookup: CDR1 LGHDT, CDR2 YNNKEL (reference sequence). The ends lost 8 bases at V and 1 base at J; junction bases unmatched: 9. The CDR3 has 15 residues. The CDR3 reads CASRLSTGVNYGYTF. CDR3 nucleotides: TGTGCCAGCCGCCTTTCGACAGGGGTTAACTATGGCTACACCTTC.

Of note for this clonotype: A clone one base away is much larger, so this may be a read error. This rearrangement joins TRBV3-1 to TRBJ2-7, with 12 bases aligning to TRBD2. This CDR3 has 17 amino acids. Germline CDR1 and CDR2: LGHDT and YNNKEL (reference sequence). The V gene end was trimmed by 0 bases and the J gene end by 1 base; junction bases not matched to a gene: 4. CDR3 residues: CASSQDAGLAGSYEQYF. DNA of the CDR3: TGTGCCAGCAGCCAAGATGCTGGACTAGCGGGGTCCTACGAGCAGTACTTC.

This clonotype came up a few times. The chain is built from TRBV18 and TRBJ2-2, with 7 bases that match TRBD1. Trimming at V came to 5 bases and at J to 0 bases, leaving 3 bases not matched to a gene. Per germline, CDR1 KGHSH and CDR2 LQKENI. The CDR3 extends over 15 amino acids. As DNA, the CDR3 is TGTGCCAGCTCAACACAGGGGTCGAACACCGGGGAGCTGTTTTTT. Its protein is CASSTQGSNTGELFF.

This clonotype was detected ten times or more. This rearrangement joins TRBV27 to TRBJ2-5; 7 positions agree with TRBD2. The CDR3 contains 14 residues. Germline lookup yields CDR1 MNHEY and CDR2 SMNVEV (reference sequence). The V and J ends lost 5 bases and 4 bases, in that order; junction bases with no gene match: 7. CDR3 nucleotides: TGTGCCAGCAGTCTAAGTGGGGAGGGAGAGACCCAGTACTTC. It specifies CASSLSGEGETQYF.